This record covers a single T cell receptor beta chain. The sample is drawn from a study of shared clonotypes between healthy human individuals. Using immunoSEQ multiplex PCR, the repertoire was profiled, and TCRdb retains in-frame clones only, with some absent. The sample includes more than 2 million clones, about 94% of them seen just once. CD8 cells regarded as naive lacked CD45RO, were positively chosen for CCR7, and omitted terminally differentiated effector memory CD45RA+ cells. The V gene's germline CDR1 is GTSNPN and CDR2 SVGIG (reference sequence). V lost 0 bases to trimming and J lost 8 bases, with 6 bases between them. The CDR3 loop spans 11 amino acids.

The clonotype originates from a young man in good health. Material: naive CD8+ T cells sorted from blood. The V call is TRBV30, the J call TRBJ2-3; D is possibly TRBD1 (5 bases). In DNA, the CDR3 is TGTGCCTGGAGTGTAAGGGGTACGCAGTATTTT. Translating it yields CAWSVRGTQYF. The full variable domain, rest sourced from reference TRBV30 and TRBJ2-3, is SQTIHQWPATLVQPVGSPLSLECTVEGTSNPNLYWYRQAAGRGLQLLFYSVGIGQISSEVPQNLSASRPQDRQFILSSKKLLLSDSGFYLCAWSVRGTQYFGPGTRLTVL.